The following is a T cell receptor (beta chain) sequence with its context. Antigen specificity is unknown. It may be a read error: a sequence one base away is much more abundant. The data were obtained in a study of post-analysis software for immune sequencing data. As for the study in general: Both relapsing-remitting and secondary progressive multiple sclerosis featured among the disease courses, as did progressive-relapsing multiple sclerosis.

Presence of unique molecular identifiers characterized the TCR beta cDNA libraries. The T cell input of about 0.85 to 10 million gave around 540,000 cDNA molecules. MiXCR was run by TCRdb on the PCR reads, yielding one entry per CDR3 protein. The sample shows approximately 730,000 distinct CDR3 sequences, more than 45% of them seen only once. Germline loops: CDR1 SQVTM, CDR2 ANQGSEA. CDR3 size: 14 residues. Whole-study results and caveats: In patients, TRBV5-6, TRBV5-1 and TRBV20-1 belonged to five TRBV segments found more frequently than in controls. Controls significantly exceeded multiple sclerosis patients in normalized Chao1 diversity. Same-batch samples co-clustered strongly by F measure.

The sequence derives from a girl aged 5 to 17 with multiple sclerosis. The sample was blood. The chain couples TRBV29-1 to TRBJ2-1; TRBD2 is a possible D gene (5 bases). CDR3 sequence (DNA): TGCAGCGTTGTGGGGAGTAGCTCCTGCAATGAGCAGTTCTTC. It is translated as CSVVGSSSCNEQFF.